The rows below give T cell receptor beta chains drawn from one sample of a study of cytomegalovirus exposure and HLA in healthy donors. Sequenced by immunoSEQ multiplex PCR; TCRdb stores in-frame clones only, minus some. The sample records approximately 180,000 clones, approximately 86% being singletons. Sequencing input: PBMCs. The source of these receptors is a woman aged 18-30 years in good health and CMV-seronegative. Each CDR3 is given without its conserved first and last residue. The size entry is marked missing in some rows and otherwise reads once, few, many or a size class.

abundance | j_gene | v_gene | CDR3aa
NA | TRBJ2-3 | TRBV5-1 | ASSLVTGQDTQY
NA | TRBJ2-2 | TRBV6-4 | ASIGTGGPGELF
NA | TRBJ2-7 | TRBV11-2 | ASSLGAGLSSYEQY
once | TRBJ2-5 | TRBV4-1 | ASSQEAPSGVYQETQY
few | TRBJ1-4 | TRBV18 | ASSPMDRAVF
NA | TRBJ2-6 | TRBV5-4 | ASSFSPGANVLT
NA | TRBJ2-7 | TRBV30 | AWRGLGQGAGEQY
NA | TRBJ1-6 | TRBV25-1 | ASAITGDYSPLH
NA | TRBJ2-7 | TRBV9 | ASSVGGGSTYEQY
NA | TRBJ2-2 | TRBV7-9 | SSSSGGITGELF
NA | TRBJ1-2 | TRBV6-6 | ASALGGAQESYT
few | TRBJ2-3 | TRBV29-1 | SVVLGGPDTQY
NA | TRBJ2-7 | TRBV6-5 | ASSSEAGGSYEQY
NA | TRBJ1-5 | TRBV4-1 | ASSQDGGRDQPQH
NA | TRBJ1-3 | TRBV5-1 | ASSLSQGDGNTIY
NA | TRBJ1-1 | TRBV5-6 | ASRRQGMNTEAF
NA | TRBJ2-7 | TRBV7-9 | ASSLVTSSYEQY
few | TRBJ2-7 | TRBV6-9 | ATHVYRGHFYEQY
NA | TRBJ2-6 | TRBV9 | ASSPRQVSSGANVLT
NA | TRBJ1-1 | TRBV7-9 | ASSSRDRPNTEAF
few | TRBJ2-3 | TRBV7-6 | ASSERGSGGITDTQY